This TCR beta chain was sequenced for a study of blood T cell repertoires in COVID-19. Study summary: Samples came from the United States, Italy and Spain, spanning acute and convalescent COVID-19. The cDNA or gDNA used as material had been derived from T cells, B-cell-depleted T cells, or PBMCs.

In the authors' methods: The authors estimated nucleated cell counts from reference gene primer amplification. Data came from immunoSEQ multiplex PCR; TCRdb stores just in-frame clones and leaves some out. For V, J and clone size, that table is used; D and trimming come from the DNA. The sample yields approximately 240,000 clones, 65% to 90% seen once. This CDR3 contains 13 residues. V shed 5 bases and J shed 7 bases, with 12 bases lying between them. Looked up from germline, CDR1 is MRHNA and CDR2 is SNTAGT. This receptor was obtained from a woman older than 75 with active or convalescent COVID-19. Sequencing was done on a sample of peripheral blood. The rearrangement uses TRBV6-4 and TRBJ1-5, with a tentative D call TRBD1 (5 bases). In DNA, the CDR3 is TGTGCCAGCAGTCAGGGCGTCGACCAGCCCCAGCATTTT. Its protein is CASSQGVDQPQHF.